These 8 T cell receptor beta chains originate from one sample sequenced in a study of neurological immune-mediated disorders. TCRdb re-derived calls from the 5' RACE reads in MiXCR, one entry per CDR3 protein. The profile shows under 90,000 distinct CDR3 sequences, approximately 10% of them singletons. Sequenced material: PBMCs. These receptors all stem from a man aged 40-50 years in good health.

This clonotype was picked up many times. The V and J genes are TRBV28 and TRBJ2-1; 9 bases align to TRBD2. The CDR3 spans 16 residues. The germline gives CDR1 MDHEN, CDR2 SYDVKM. V lost 5 bases and J lost 0; bases outside the gene matches: 5. CDR3 in amino acids: CASSTRLAVSYNEQFF. The CDR3, as DNA: TGTGCCAGCAGTACAAGACTAGCGGTCTCCTACAATGAGCAGTTCTTC. Together with reference TRBV28 and TRBJ2-1, the CDR3 gives the full variable domain: DVKVTQSSRYLVKRTGEKVFLECVQDMDHENMFWYRQDPGLGLRLIYFSYDVKMKEKGDIPEGYSVSREKKERFSLILESASTNQTSMYLCASSTRLAVSYNEQFFGPGTRLTVL.

This clonotype was seen many times. The V call is TRBV20-1, the J call TRBJ2-2; no clear D gene. CDR1 is DFQATT, CDR2 SNEGSKA, per germline (reference sequence). The CDR3 has 14 residues. Trimming stripped 2 bases from V and 1 base from J, with 8 bases between. CDR3 nucleotide sequence: TGCAGTGCTAGAAGCCCACTGAACACCGGGGAGCTGTTTTTT. As protein: CSARSPLNTGELFF.

This clonotype was seen at least ten times. The rearrangement uses TRBV15 and TRBJ2-1; 13 bases are shared with TRBD2. In germline, CDR1 is LNHNV, CDR2 YYDKDF (reference sequence). There are 15 residues in the CDR3. Trimming removed 4 bases from V and 5 bases from J; junction bases left unmatched: 2. The CDR3 DNA is TGTGCCACCAGCACCGGACTAGCGGGGGACAATGAGCAGTTCTTC. Amino acids: CATSTGLAGDNEQFF.

This clonotype was recorded a few times. The rearrangement uses TRBV19 and TRBJ1-6; weak D call: TRBD1 (6 bases). The germline CDR1 and CDR2 sequences are LNHDA and SQIVND (reference sequence). Trimming removed 3 bases at V and 10 bases at J, with 16 bases between. CDR3 length: 15 residues. The CDR3 DNA sequence: TGTGCCAGTAGTATTCGGACAGTAGGTTCCTCACCCCTCCACTTT. As protein: CASSIRTVGSSPLHF.

This clonotype was seen repeatedly, ten times or more. The CDR3 reads CASSSGTGFMNTEAFF. In DNA, the CDR3 is TGTGCCAGCAGCTCCGGGACAGGGTTTATGAACACTGAAGCTTTCTTT. This chain links TRBV7-9 with TRBJ1-1, with 9 bases aligning to TRBD1. The germline V gene has CDR1 SEHNR and CDR2 FQNEAQ (reference sequence). The CDR3 covers 16 residues. V gave up 4 bases and J gave up 0 bases; unmatched junction bases: 6.

Comments on this clonotype: Mismatch with germline at one junction end may stem from a read error. V gene TRBV27 combines with J gene TRBJ2-7; 7 nucleotides match TRBD1. The CDR3 covers 13 residues. Germline V lookup: CDR1 MNHEY, CDR2 SMNVEV (reference sequence). The DNA for the CDR3 is TGTGCCAGCAGTCCAGGGGGAACCTACGAGCAGGACTTC. Translation: CASSPGGTYEQDF.

This clonotype was observed at least ten times. The chain is built from TRBV7-2 and TRBJ1-5; D is possibly TRBD1 (5 bases). Looked up from germline, CDR1 is SGHTA and CDR2 is FQGNSA. Between the trimmed V and J ends, which lost 5 bases and 9 bases, there was a span of 20 bases. The CDR3 is 15 residues long. DNA of the CDR3: TGTGCCAGCAGCCCGCGGGGCTCAGGGAATGGGCCCCAGCATTTT. It yields the protein CASSPRGSGNGPQHF.

This clonotype was recorded at least ten times. The chain has TRBV5-5 and TRBJ1-4, with a weak D call TRBD1 (6 bases). Between the trimmed V and J ends, which lost 4 bases and 7 bases, there was a span of 17 bases. Germline V gene lookup returns CDR1 SGHKS and CDR2 YYEKEE (reference sequence). This CDR3 has 15 residues. CDR3 sequence: CASSQIRGRTEKLFF. The CDR3 DNA follows: TGTGCCAGCAGCCAAATCAGGGGTCGGACTGAAAAACTGTTTTTT. Full variable domain (outside the CDR3, taken from reference TRBV5-5 and TRBJ1-4): DAGVTQSPTHLIKTRGQQVTLRCSPISGHKSVSWYQQVLGQGPQFIFQYYEKEERGRGNFPDRFSARQFPNYSSELNVNALLLGDSALYLCASSQIRGRTEKLFFGSGTQLSVL.